A selection of T cell receptor beta chains follows, all from one sample in a study of blood T cell repertoires in COVID-19. Profiling relied on immunoSEQ multiplex PCR, and the TCRdb table lists in-frame clones only, not all of them. The table includes 270,000 or so clones, approximately 87% detected once. Sequenced input: peripheral blood. Receptor source: a woman aged 25-40 years with COVID-19, enrolled during active disease. Both conserved end residues are part of each CDR3. A D gene is named only where the DNA matches it firmly. Only some rows state a clone size, as once, few, many or a class for expanded clones.

TRBJ2-1	-	TRBV7-7	TRBD2	TGTGCCAGCAGCTTAGGTGGCGGGGGCTACAATGAGCAGTTCTTC	CASSLGGGGYNEQFF
TRBJ2-1	-	TRBV5-6	-	TGTGCCAGCAGCGTCCCGGGACTCAACTACAATGAGCAGTTCTTC	CASSVPGLNYNEQFF
TRBJ2-1	once	TRBV28	TRBD2	TGTGCCAGCAGTTTATTGGGCGGGGGGGCCGGATACAATGAGCAGTTCTTC	CASSLLGGGAGYNEQFF
TRBJ1-6	-	TRBV27	-	TGTGCCAGCAGTTTAGTGGGGGCTAGTTCACCCCTCCACTTT	CASSLVGASSPLHF
TRBJ1-3	-	TRBV7-9	TRBD1	TGTGCCAGCAGCCGGGGGACAGGGACTGGAAACACCATATATTTT	CASSRGTGTGNTIYF
TRBJ1-2	-	TRBV6-1	TRBD1	TGTGCCAGCAGTGAACTAACAGGGGGCCCTGGCTACACCTTC	CASSELTGGPGYTF
TRBJ2-2	-	TRBV7-9	TRBD1	TGTGCCAGCAGCTTAGGGACAGGCCGTGCCGGGGAGCTGTTTTTT	CASSLGTGRAGELFF
TRBJ1-2	-	TRBV7-9	TRBD1	TGTGCCAGCAGCCGACAGGGTCTCTATGGCTACACCTTC	CASSRQGLYGYTF
TRBJ2-1	-	TRBV7-8	TRBD2	TGTGCCAGCAGCTCGGGGATAGCGGGGCCCTACTACAATGAGCAGTTCTTC	CASSSGIAGPYYNEQFF
TRBJ1-2	-	TRBV3-1/TRBV3-2	TRBD1	TGTGCCAGCAGCCCATTACGGACAGGGAGCTATGGCTACACCTTC	CASSPLRTGSYGYTF
TRBJ2-5	-	TRBV28	TRBD2	TGTGCCAGCAGTCTCACAGCGGGGGGGTTTCGGTACCAAGAGACCCAGTACTTC	CASSLTAGGFRYQETQYF
TRBJ1-2	-	TRBV6-6	TRBD1	TGTGCCAGCAGTTACCGACAGGGGCGAGGGGATGGCTACACCTTC	CASSYRQGRGDGYTF
TRBJ2-7	-	TRBV6-2/TRBV6-3	-	TGTGCCAGCAGTAACGACAGAGACCTATACTCCTACGAGCAGTACTTC	CASSNDRDLYSYEQYF
TRBJ2-1	-	TRBV27	TRBD2	TGTGCCAGCATCCTTGGCGGGGGGGCGTTTAATGAGCAGTTCTTC	CASILGGGAFNEQFF
TRBJ2-5	-	TRBV10-3	-	TGTGCCATCAGTGAGTTTGGGGAGGCGACCCAGTACTTC	CAISEFGEATQYF
TRBJ2-3	-	TRBV10-3	-	TGTGCCATCAGTGAGTCTGGAGGGGATAGCACAGATACGCAGTATTTT	CAISESGGDSTDTQYF
TRBJ1-6	-	TRBV19	TRBD1	TGTGCCAGTAGTGCGGGACAGGGGTCTTCACCCCTCCACTTT	CASSAGQGSSPLHF
TRBJ1-1	few	TRBV11-1	TRBD1	TGTGCCAGCAGCTCCCGACAGGGGCAAACTGAAGCTTTCTTT	CASSSRQGQTEAFF
TRBJ2-5	-	TRBV15	-	TGTGCCACCAGCAGAGATTTAATGTTTGGACACACGAAAGAGACCCAGTACTTC	CATSRDLMFGHTKETQYF
TRBJ2-5	once	TRBV7-6	TRBD2	TGTGCCAGCAGCTTAGAGGCGGGGGAAGAGACCCAGTACTTC	CASSLEAGEETQYF
TRBJ1-2	-	TRBV13	TRBD1	TGTGCCAGCAGCTCGGGACAGGGGGTCTACACCTTC	CASSSGQGVYTF
TRBJ1-1	few	TRBV19	-	TGTGCCAGTAGTATCGGTAGCTCGAACACTGAAGCTTTCTTT	CASSIGSSNTEAFF
TRBJ2-2	-	TRBV10-2	-	TGCGCCAGCAGTGATGAACGGACTCCGCCCTACACCGGGGAGCTGTTTTTT	CASSDERTPPYTGELFF
TRBJ2-3	-	TRBV5-6	TRBD1	TGTGCCAGCGTCCGACAGGGGGATACGCAGTATTTT	CASVRQGDTQYF
TRBJ2-7	few	TRBV7-2	TRBD1	TGTGCCAGCAGCCCCTACGGGACAGGTGAAGGATACGAGCAGTACTTC	CASSPYGTGEGYEQYF
TRBJ1-6	few	TRBV7-9	TRBD1	TGTGCCAGCAGACCTAAATCCGGGACAGTCAATTCACCCCTCCACTTT	CASRPKSGTVNSPLHF
TRBJ2-1	-	TRBV4-1	-	TGCGCCAGCAGCCAAGGTACAGGGTACAATGAGCAGTTCTTC	CASSQGTGYNEQFF
TRBJ2-1	-	TRBV5-4	-	TGTGCCAGCAGCACAAATAAGGAGTACAATGAGCAGTTCTTC	CASSTNKEYNEQFF
TRBJ1-1	-	TRBV4-1	-	TGCGCCAGCAGCCAAGTAAGGGGGACTGAAGCTTTCTTT	CASSQVRGTEAFF
TRBJ2-3	-	TRBV7-6	TRBD2	TGTGCCAGCAGCGTAGAGGTAGCGGGGTTCACAGATACGCAGTATTTT	CASSVEVAGFTDTQYF
TRBJ1-1	once	TRBV5-1	-	TGCGCCAGCAGTGCGGGGAGGGGGGCGTCTGAAGCTTTCTTT	CASSAGRGASEAFF
TRBJ2-7	-	TRBV12-3/TRBV12-4	-	TGTGCCAGCAGCCCTGGGCCCTACGAGCAGTACTTC	CASSPGPYEQYF
TRBJ1-2	-	TRBV14	-	TGTGCCAGCAGCCAAGGAAGGACATTGGGCACCTTC	CASSQGRTLGTF
TRBJ2-1	-	TRBV7-2	-	TGTGCCAGCAAACCCAGGTATAACAATGAGCAGTTCTTC	CASKPRYNNEQFF
TRBJ1-1	once	TRBV11-2	-	TGTGCCAGCAGCCCAGGGGCGGCCGCCACCAACACTGAAGCTTTCTTT	CASSPGAAATNTEAFF
TRBJ2-1	-	TRBV5-1	TRBD1	TGCGCCAGCAGCTCGGGACAGGGGTACAATGAGCAGTTCTTC	CASSSGQGYNEQFF
TRBJ2-7	-	TRBV6-6	-	TGTGCCAGCAGTTACGAGATCGTGAAAAACGAGCAGTACTTC	CASSYEIVKNEQYF
TRBJ1-1	-	TRBV3-1/TRBV3-2	TRBD1	TGTGCCAGCAGCCACACCCAGGGGGTCCCAAACACTGAAGCTTTCTTT	CASSHTQGVPNTEAFF
TRBJ2-3	once	TRBV5-6	TRBD1	TGTGCCAGCAGCCCCGTAGGGGGCCGCACAGATACGCAGTATTTT	CASSPVGGRTDTQYF
TRBJ2-3	-	TRBV6-5	-	TGTGCCAGCAGGTTGGTAGTTGGCACAGATACGCAGTATTTT	CASRLVVGTDTQYF
TRBJ1-1	few	TRBV6-5	TRBD1	TGTGCCACCAAACAGGGGGCGACCCCAGGGGCTGAAGCTTTCTTT	CATKQGATPGAEAFF
TRBJ2-1	-	TRBV20-1	-	TGCAGTGCTAGTCGAGAGGAGCAGTTCTTC	CSASREEQFF
TRBJ2-1	-	TRBV24-1	TRBD2	TGTGCCACCAGTGAAAGCCGGGACTACCCACATGAGCAGTTCTTC	CATSESRDYPHEQFF
TRBJ1-1	-	TRBV2	-	TGTGCCAGCAGATTAGGGGACACTGAAGCTTTCTTT	CASRLGDTEAFF
TRBJ1-2	-	TRBV5-1	-	TGCGCCAGCAGCTTGTGGGCAGACGACTATGGCTACACCTTC	CASSLWADDYGYTF
TRBJ2-7	-	TRBV20-1	TRBD1	TGCAGTGCTAGTGGACAGGGGGCTTGGGAGCAGTACTTC	CSASGQGAWEQYF
TRBJ2-3	-	TRBV28	TRBD2	TGTGCCAGCAGTCCCGGACTAGCGAATACGCAGTATTTT	CASSPGLANTQYF
TRBJ2-5	-	TRBV9	-	TGTGCCAGCAGCGTAGCGGGGTTAGGGGAGACCCAGTACTTC	CASSVAGLGETQYF
TRBJ1-1	-	TRBV11-1	-	TGTGCCAGCAGCTTAGGGACATGGAACACTGAAGCTTTCTTT	CASSLGTWNTEAFF
TRBJ2-2	-	TRBV4-1	-	TGCGCCAGCAGCCAAAACAGGGGGAGGGGCACCGGGGAGCTGTTTTTT	CASSQNRGRGTGELFF
TRBJ2-7	-	TRBV7-6	TRBD2	TGTGCCAGCAGCTCGCGTGCGGGGGGCCCCTTCTCCTACGAGCAGTACTTC	CASSSRAGGPFSYEQYF
TRBJ2-7	-	TRBV18	TRBD1	TGTGCCAGCTCACCAAGGACAGGGGCAGGGGACGAGCAGTACTTC	CASSPRTGAGDEQYF
TRBJ1-2	-	TRBV11-3	-	TGTGCCAGCAGCTTAATACCGGGCAGGGTGTCCTTC	CASSLIPGRVSF
TRBJ1-2	-	TRBV7-9	TRBD1	TGTGCCAGCAGCTTAGGACAGGGTGATGGCTACACCTTC	CASSLGQGDGYTF
TRBJ2-1	-	TRBV11-2	TRBD2	TGTGCCACCGGGGGGAGCTCCTACAATGAGCAGTTCTTC	CATGGSSYNEQFF
TRBJ2-1	-	TRBV5-4	-	TGTGCCAGCAGCCATCCAGGGTATACAGGCAATGAGCAGTTCTTC	CASSHPGYTGNEQFF
TRBJ2-2	-	TRBV27	TRBD2	TGTGCCAGCAGGCGGCTAGCGGGGGGGGCCGGGGAGCTGTTTTTT	CASRRLAGGAGELFF
TRBJ1-6	-	TRBV28	-	TGTGCCAGCAGTTTAGGAGTTGCCCTCCACTTT	CASSLGVALHF
TRBJ2-7	-	TRBV5-1	TRBD1	TGCGCCAGCAGCCCCGGACAGGGCCTCACCTGGGAGCAGTACTTC	CASSPGQGLTWEQYF
TRBJ1-2	once	TRBV7-9	-	TGTGCCAGCAGCAAGACTCTTAACTATGGCTACACCTTC	CASSKTLNYGYTF